This T cell receptor (beta chain) was obtained from a study of blood T cell repertoires in COVID-19 (dated by TCRdb to 2020 to 2021). Study-wide context: The collaborator samples originated in the United States, Italy and Spain and spanned the acute and convalescent phases of COVID-19. Where available, HLA class I and class II types were taken from metadata supplied by the sample provider and were not determined by assay-based typing. Deeply sampled blood TCRbeta repertoires from subjects exposed to, actively infected with, or recovered from COVID-19 were included in the dataset. Samples were obtained from the ongoing ImmuneRACE study (first 160 participants) and from 1,000 to 1,500 subjects provided by 6 global collaborators. Sample metadata almost always included a de-identified subject ID, COVID-19 status, age in years and sex. The repertoires were released in a freely available public database meant as a resource for research on the immune response to SARS-CoV-2. The prospective study material was composed of cDNA or gDNA derived from T cells, B-cell-depleted T cells, or PBMCs.

Trimming removed 8 bases from V and 9 bases from J, leaving 20 bases between the germline ends. CDR1 and CDR2 are read off the germline V gene (reference sequence) as LNHDA and SQIVND. Its CDR3 holds 13 amino acids, cysteine through phenylalanine. Only the CDR3 DNA stays, 39 bases, in frame from base 1. Of note for this clone: Its antigen is not yet known. Qualities for individual bases were not recorded, and no much larger clone is one base off.

Samples from volunteer blood donors who had recovered from COVID-19 were contributed by a second Seattle source. The collaborating institutions used their own protocols to collect whole blood in K2EDTA tubes. For TCRbeta analysis, collaborators shipped samples in one of three forms: frozen whole blood, isolated PBMCs, or DNA extracted from either of those sample types. TCRbeta CDR3 regions were amplified from genomic DNA by means of the immunoSEQ Assay, a bias-controlled multiplex PCR. In the original analysis: Nucleated cell counts per sample were estimated from amplification of reference gene primers within the assay. To quantify the absolute abundance of each unique TCRbeta CDR3 rearrangement, sequence reads were collapsed and filtered. For each sample, productive Simpson clonality was calculated as the square root of Simpson's diversity index across productive rearrangements. Held by TCRdb, this immuneACCESS table contains in-frame sequences only and omits some clones. Under half of the omission traces to an unresolved V gene where checked; the cause of the rest is unknown. V, J and clone size were drawn from that table, and D and trimming were deduced from the DNA. This sample comprises 250,000 to 350,000 clones, about 85% of them detected only once. 2% to 2.5% of the sample goes to the ten largest clones.

Broad study findings and their caveats: Clinical and demographic metadata were provided uncurated, with the amount varying by source and participant.

The clonotype was recovered from a woman aged 45-65 years who had recovered from COVID-19. The chain was built from TRBV19 and TRBJ2-7; the best D guess is TRBD2, with 6 bases matching. Sequenced: peripheral blood. In nucleotides, the sequence is TGTGCCAGTCGCGCAAGAGGAGGGCATGTGCAGTACTTC. Protein translation: CASRARGGHVQYF.